This TCR beta chain was found in a study of T-cell reconstitution after alpha-beta-depleted transplantation in children. General study results and limits: Counts and diversity of T cells one year after transplant came mostly from newly produced T cells. Reported findings indicate that, about two months after transplant, alpha-beta T cells came from several hundred expanded clones, which were derived from non-depleted graft cells.

The germline V and J ends were trimmed by 6 bases and 0 bases, with 12 bases remaining between them. The CDR3 consists of 14 residues. This clonotype has ten or more counts. Its antigen remains unknown. It was with unique molecular identifiers that the TCRbeta library was prepared. From the PCR reads, TCRdb called clonotypes with MiXCR, one entry per CDR3 protein. The table has about 870,000 distinct CDR3 sequences, about 16% seen once. The source of this sequence is a male patient younger than 18 who had a stem cell transplant for acute lymphoblastic leukemia, so the T cells may come from the graft donor. The sequenced sample was PBMCs, mostly from graft donor cells, obtained 360 days after TCRalphabeta/CD19-depleted stem cell transplant. V is TRBV12-3 or TRBV12-4 and J is TRBJ2-7; the D gene is possibly TRBD2 (6 bases). CDR3 in DNA: TGTGCCAGCAGGGCGGAGGGGTCCTCCTACGAGCAGTACTTC. This sequence encodes CASRAEGSSYEQYF.